A selection of T cell receptor beta chains follows, all from one sample in a study of blood T cells in healthy people across ages. TCRdb redid the calling of the 5' RACE reads with MiXCR, one entry per CDR3 protein. The sample lists hundreds of thousands of distinct CDR3 sequences, 22% occurring once. Material: blood. Receptor source: a man between 65 and 79 years old in good health. CDR3s include the opening cysteine and the closing phenylalanine or tryptophan. A D gene is named only where the DNA matches it firmly. Only some rows state a clone size, as once, few, many or a class for expanded clones.

>TRBJ2-3|NA|TRBD2|TRBV5-1
TGCGCCAGCAGCTTGCACAGACTAGCGGGGGGGCCGAGAGATACGCAGTATTTT
CASSLHRLAGGPRDTQYF
>TRBJ2-5|NA|TRBD1|TRBV6-5
TGTGGCAGCAGTGCTACAGGGGGCAGGGAGACCCAGTACTTC
CGSSATGGRETQYF
>TRBJ2-5|NA|NA|TRBV7-2
TGTGCCAGCAGTCAGGGGGGTCAGGGTCGTTTCCAAGAGACCCAGTACTTC
CASSQGGQGRFQETQYF
>TRBJ1-1|NA|NA|TRBV20-1
TGCAGTGCTAGAAGCTGGGGCACTGAAGCTTTCTTT
CSARSWGTEAFF
>TRBJ1-1|NA|NA|TRBV4-2
TGTGCCAGCAGCCTACTAGGGGCCCTGAACACTGAAGCTTTCTTT
CASSLLGALNTEAFF
>TRBJ2-7|many|NA|TRBV5-1
TGCGCCAGCAGCTTGGGGGTAGAGAACGAGCAGTACTTC
CASSLGVENEQYF
>TRBJ2-3|few|NA|TRBV12-3/TRBV12-4
TGTGCCAGCAGTTTCCAGGATCCCGGGTGGGATACGCAGTATTTT
CASSFQDPGWDTQYF
>TRBJ1-4|NA|TRBD1|TRBV12-3/TRBV12-4
TGTGCCACCGGGGGACAGCTTAATGAAAAACTGTTTTTT
CATGGQLNEKLFF
>TRBJ1-2|NA|NA|TRBV5-1
TGCGCCAGCAGCTTGGCCAGGGAGGATGGCTACACCTTC
CASSLAREDGYTF
>TRBJ1-2|many|NA|TRBV19
TGTGCCAGTAGTATAGAACCACGACCTAACTATGGCTACACCTTC
CASSIEPRPNYGYTF
>TRBJ1-6|once|NA|TRBV11-2
TGTGCCAGCAGCCCTCGGTCGGACAGAGTAGGGTCACCCCTCCACTTT
CASSPRSDRVGSPLHF
>TRBJ1-6|NA|NA|TRBV10-3
TGTGCCATCAGTCCTAGGCAGGGGAATAATTCACCCCTCCACTTT
CAISPRQGNNSPLHF
>TRBJ2-5|NA|NA|TRBV7-9
TGTGCCAGCAGCTTAGAGCAGGGGACGAAGACCCAGTACTTC
CASSLEQGTKTQYF
>TRBJ2-3|NA|NA|TRBV20-1
TGCAGTGCTGCACGGACTCCTAGCACAGATACGCAGTATTTT
CSAARTPSTDTQYF
>TRBJ1-5|NA|TRBD1|TRBV20-1
TGCAGTGCTAACCGGGACAGGGAGGTGGGACAGCCCCAGCATTTT
CSANRDREVGQPQHF
>TRBJ1-1|few|TRBD1|TRBV5-6
TGTGCCAGCAGCCGTGGGACAGACTATGGGGTGGTAACTGAAGCTTTCTTT
CASSRGTDYGVVTEAFF
>TRBJ1-2|NA|TRBD1|TRBV7-2
TGTGCCAGCAGCTTACAAACAGGGGCCTATGGCTACACCTTC
CASSLQTGAYGYTF
>TRBJ2-5|NA|NA|TRBV28
TGTGCCAGCAGTTTCGGGTCGGCAATCGGAGAGACCCAGTACTTC
CASSFGSAIGETQYF
>TRBJ2-1|NA|NA|TRBV28
TGTGCCAGCAGTTTGTTTACCGGAAGAGGGGGATCCAATGAGCAGTTCTTC
CASSLFTGRGGSNEQFF
>TRBJ2-1|few|TRBD1|TRBV3-1
TGTGCCAGCAGCCCTCAGGGGACAGGGGACAATGAGCAGTTCTTC
CASSPQGTGDNEQFF
>TRBJ2-7|few|NA|TRBV12-3/TRBV12-4
TGTGCCAGCAGTTCTAAAGGCCACTTATCCTACGAGCAGTACTTC
CASSSKGHLSYEQYF
>TRBJ2-5|few|NA|TRBV5-1
TGCGCCAGCAGCCTACGAACGGGGCGAGGGGAGACCCAGTACTTC
CASSLRTGRGETQYF
>TRBJ1-2|NA|TRBD1|TRBV20-1
TGCAGTGCTATAGCAACAGGGGTGGGGAACTATGGCTACACCTTC
CSAIATGVGNYGYTF
>TRBJ1-2|NA|TRBD1|TRBV3-1
TGTGCCAGCAGCCCCACGGGACAGGGGATAGGGGGCTACACCTTC
CASSPTGQGIGGYTF
>TRBJ1-4|NA|NA|TRBV28
TGTGCCAGCAGTTTTTGGGGGGAGGGGAAACTGTTTTTT
CASSFWGEGKLFF
>TRBJ1-3|NA|NA|TRBV12-3/TRBV12-4
TGTGCCAGCAACGCCGCCTCTGGAAACACCATATATTTT
CASNAASGNTIYF
>TRBJ2-3|few|NA|TRBV28
TGTGCCAGCAGACAGGCGGGACTCTACACAGATACGCAGTATTTT
CASRQAGLYTDTQYF
>TRBJ2-1|few|TRBD1|TRBV9
TGTGCCAGCAGCCCTCAGGGACAGGGAGGCTACAATGAGCAGTTCTTC
CASSPQGQGGYNEQFF
>TRBJ2-7|NA|NA|TRBV3-1
TGTGCCAGCACCCCTGCAGGAGGAAACTACGAGCAGTACTTC
CASTPAGGNYEQYF
>TRBJ2-4|NA|NA|TRBV3-1
TGTGCCAGCAGCCAAGTGGGGGCAGGACAGTACTTC
CASSQVGAGQYF
>TRBJ1-2|few|NA|TRBV12-3/TRBV12-4
TGTGCCAGCAGTTTAGGCGGACTGCGGAACTATGGCTACACCTTC
CASSLGGLRNYGYTF
>TRBJ2-5|NA|NA|TRBV13
TGTGCCAGCAGCTCGTCGATGGACAGTCAAGAGACCCAGTACTTC
CASSSSMDSQETQYF